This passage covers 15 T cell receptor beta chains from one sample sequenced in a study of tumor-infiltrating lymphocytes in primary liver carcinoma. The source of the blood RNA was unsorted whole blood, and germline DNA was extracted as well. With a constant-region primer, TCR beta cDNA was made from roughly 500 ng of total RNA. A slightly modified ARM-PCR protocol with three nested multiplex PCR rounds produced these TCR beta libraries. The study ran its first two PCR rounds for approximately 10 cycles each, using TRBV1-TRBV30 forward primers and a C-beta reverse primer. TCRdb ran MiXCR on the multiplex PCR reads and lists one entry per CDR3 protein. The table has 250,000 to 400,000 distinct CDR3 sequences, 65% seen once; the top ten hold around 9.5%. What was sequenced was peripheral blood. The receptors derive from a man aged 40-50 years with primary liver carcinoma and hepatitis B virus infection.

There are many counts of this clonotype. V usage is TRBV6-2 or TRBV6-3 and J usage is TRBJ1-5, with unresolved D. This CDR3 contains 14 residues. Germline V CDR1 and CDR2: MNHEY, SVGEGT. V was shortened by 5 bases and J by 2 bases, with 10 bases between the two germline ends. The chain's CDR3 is CASSHYWGNQPQHF. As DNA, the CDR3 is TGTGCCAGCAGTCACTATTGGGGCAATCAGCCCCAGCATTTT.

The chain's CDR3 is CASSFGLAGSNGELFF. The CDR3, as DNA: TGTGCCAGCAGTTTTGGTCTAGCGGGTTCCAATGGGGAGCTGTTTTTT. The chain couples TRBV12-3 or TRBV12-4 to TRBJ2-2; 8 bases line up with TRBD2. Germline trimming cut 3 bases from V and 8 bases from J; bases unmatched to any gene: 11. The CDR3 loop spans 16 amino acids.

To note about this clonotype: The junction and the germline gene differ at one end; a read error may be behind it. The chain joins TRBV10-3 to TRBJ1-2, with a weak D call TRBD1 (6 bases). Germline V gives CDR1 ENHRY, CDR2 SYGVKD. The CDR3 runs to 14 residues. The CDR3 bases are TGTGACATCAGTGAGGGGGGGTTTATTGATGGCTACACCTTC. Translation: CDISEGGFIDGYTF.

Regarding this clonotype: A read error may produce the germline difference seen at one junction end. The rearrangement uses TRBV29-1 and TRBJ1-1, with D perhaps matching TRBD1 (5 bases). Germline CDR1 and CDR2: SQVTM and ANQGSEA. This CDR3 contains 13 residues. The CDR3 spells CSAQPGRYTEALF. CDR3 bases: TGCAGCGCACAGCCGGGACGATACACTGAAGCTTTATTT. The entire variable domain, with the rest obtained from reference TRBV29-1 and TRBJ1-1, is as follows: SAVISQKPSRDICQRGTSLTIQCQVDSQVTMMFWYRQQPGQSLTLIATANQGSEATYESGFVIDKFPISRPNLTFSTLTVSNMSPEDSSIYLCSAQPGRYTEALFGQGTRLTVV.

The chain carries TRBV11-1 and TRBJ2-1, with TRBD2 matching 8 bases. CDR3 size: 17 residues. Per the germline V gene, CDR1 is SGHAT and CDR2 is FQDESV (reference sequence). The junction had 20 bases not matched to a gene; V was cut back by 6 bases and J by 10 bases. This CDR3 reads CASRPGTSGTPIDEQFF. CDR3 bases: TGTGCCAGCAGGCCAGGGACTAGTGGGACCCCAATTGACGAGCAGTTCTTC.

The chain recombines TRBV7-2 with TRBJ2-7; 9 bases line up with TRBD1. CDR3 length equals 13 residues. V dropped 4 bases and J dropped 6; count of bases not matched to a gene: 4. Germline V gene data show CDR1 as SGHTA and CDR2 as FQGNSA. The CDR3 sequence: CTSSSTGGGEQYF. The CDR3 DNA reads TGTACCAGCAGCTCGACAGGGGGGGGCGAGCAGTACTTC. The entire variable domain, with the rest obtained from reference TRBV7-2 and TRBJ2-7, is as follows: GAGVSQSPSNKVTEKGKDVELRCDPISGHTALYWYRQSLGQGLEFLIYFQGNSAPDKSGLPSDRFSAERTGGSVSTLTIQRTQQEDSAVYLCTSSSTGGGEQYFGPGTRLTVT.

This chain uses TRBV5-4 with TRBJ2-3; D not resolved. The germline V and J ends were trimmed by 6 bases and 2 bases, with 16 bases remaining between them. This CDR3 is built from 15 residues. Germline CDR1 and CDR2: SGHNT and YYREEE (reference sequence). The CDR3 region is CASNSRVFPTDTQYF. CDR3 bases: TGTGCCAGCAACTCCCGGGTCTTTCCCACAGATACGCAGTATTTT.

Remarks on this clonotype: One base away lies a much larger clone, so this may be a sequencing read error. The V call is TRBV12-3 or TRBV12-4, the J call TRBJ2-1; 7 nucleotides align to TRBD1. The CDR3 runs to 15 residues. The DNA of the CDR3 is TGTGCCAGCAGTCACAGGGGAAGCTCCTACAATGAGCATTTCTTC. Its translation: CASSHRGSSYNEHFF.

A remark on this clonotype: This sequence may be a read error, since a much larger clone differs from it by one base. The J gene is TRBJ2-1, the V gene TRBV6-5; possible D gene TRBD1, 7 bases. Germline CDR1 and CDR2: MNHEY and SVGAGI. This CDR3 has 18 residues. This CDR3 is CTSSPRGAADLSYNEQFF. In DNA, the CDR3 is TGTACCAGCAGCCCCAGGGGGGCAGCGGACTTATCCTACAATGAGCAGTTCTTC.

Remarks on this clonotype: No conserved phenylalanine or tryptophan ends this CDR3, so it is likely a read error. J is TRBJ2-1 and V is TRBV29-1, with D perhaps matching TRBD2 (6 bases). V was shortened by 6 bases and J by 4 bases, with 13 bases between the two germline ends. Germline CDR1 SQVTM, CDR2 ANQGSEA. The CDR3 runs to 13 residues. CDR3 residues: CSVGDGGYNEQFL. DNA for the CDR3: TGCAGCGTGGGGGACGGGGGTTACAATGAGCAGTTCCTC.

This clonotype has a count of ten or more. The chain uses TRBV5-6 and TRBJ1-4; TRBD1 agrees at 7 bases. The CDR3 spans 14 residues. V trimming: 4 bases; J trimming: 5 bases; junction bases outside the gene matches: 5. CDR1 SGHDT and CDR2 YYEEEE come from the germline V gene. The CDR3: CASSPDRVNEKLFF. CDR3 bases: TGTGCCAGCAGCCCCGACAGGGTGAATGAAAAACTGTTTTTT.

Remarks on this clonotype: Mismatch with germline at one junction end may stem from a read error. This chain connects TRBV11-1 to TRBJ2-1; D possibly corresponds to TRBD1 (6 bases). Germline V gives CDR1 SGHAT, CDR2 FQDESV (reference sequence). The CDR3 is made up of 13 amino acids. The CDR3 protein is CAISLETGSEQFF. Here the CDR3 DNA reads TGTGCCATCAGCTTAGAGACAGGAAGTGAGCAGTTCTTC. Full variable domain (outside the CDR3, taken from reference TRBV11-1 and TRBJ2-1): EAEVAQSPRYKITEKSQAVAFWCDPISGHATLYWYRQILGQGPELLVQFQDESVVDDSQLPKDRFSAERLKGVDSTLKIQPAELGDSAMYLCAISLETGSEQFFGPGTRLTVL.

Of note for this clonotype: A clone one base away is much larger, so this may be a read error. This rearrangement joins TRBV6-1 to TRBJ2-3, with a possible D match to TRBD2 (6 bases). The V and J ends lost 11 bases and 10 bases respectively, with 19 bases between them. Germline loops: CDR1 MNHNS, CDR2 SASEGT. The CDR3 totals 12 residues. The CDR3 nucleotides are TGTGCCGGCCGCTCAAAGGGAGGTGCGCAGTATTTT. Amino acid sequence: CAGRSKGGAQYF.

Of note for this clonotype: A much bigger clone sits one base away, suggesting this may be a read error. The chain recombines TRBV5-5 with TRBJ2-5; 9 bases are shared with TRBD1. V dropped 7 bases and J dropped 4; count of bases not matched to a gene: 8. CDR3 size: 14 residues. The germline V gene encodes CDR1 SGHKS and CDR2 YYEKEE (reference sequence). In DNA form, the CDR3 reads TGTGCCAGCCGTACACAGGGGGCACTAGAGACCCAGTACTTC. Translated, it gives CASRTQGALETQYF.

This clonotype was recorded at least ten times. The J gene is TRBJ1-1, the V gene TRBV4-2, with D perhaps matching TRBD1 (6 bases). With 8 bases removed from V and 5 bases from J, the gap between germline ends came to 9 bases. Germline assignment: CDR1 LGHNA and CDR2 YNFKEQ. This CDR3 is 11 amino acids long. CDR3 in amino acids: CASLQGTEAFF. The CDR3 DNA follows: TGTGCCAGCCTCCAGGGGACTGAAGCTTTCTTT.